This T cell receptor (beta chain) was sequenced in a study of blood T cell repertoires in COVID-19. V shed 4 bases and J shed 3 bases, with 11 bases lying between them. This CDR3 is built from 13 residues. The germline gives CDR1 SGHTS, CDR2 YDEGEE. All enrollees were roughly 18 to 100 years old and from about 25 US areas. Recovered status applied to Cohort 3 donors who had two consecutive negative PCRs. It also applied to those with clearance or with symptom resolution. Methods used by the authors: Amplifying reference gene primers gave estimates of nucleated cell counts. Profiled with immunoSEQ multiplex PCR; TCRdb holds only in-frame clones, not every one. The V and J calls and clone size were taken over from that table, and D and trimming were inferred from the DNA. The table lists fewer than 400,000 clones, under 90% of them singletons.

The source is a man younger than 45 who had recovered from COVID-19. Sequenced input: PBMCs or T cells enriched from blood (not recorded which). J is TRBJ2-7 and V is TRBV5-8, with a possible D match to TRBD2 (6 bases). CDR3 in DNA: TGTGCCAGCAGCCTTCCCGGGGGCTACGAGCAGTACTTC. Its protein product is CASSLPGGYEQYF. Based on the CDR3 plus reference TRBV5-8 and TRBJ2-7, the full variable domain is EAGVTQSPTHLIKTRGQQATLRCSPISGHTSVYWYQQALGLGLQFLLWYDEGEERNRGNFPPRFSGRQFPNYSSELNVNALELEDSALYLCASSLPGGYEQYFGPGTRLTVT.